The 13 T cell receptor beta chains in this list originate from one sample, sequenced in a study of blood T cell repertoires in COVID-19. Measured with immunoSEQ multiplex PCR; TCRdb has only the in-frame clones, and not every one. This table has about 280,000 clones, roughly 85% appearing once. Sequencing was carried out using PBMCs or T cells enriched from blood (not recorded which). The receptors derive from a woman aged 45-60 years who had recovered from COVID-19.

The chain is built from TRBV5-1 and TRBJ2-1, with TRBD2 matching 13 bases. This CDR3 comprises 15 residues. Trimming removed 3 bases from V and 12 bases from J; junction bases left unmatched: 9. Germline V gene data show CDR1 as SGHRS and CDR2 as YFSETQ. In DNA, the CDR3 is TGCGCCAGCAGCTGGGGGACTAGCGGGGTCAGGGTGCAGTTCTTC. Amino acid sequence: CASSWGTSGVRVQFF.

The rearrangement joins TRBV29-1 to TRBJ1-2; 8 bases align to TRBD1. The trim removed 1 base at V and 5 bases at J, leaving 12 bases unmatched. CDR3 length: 16 amino acids. Germline V lookup: CDR1 SQVTM, CDR2 ANQGSEA. The CDR3 DNA follows: TGCAGCGTTGAAGTTTTATCGGACAGGGTACATTATGGCTACACCTTC. Its translation is CSVEVLSDRVHYGYTF.

This chain joins TRBV5-6 and TRBJ1-2, with a weak D call TRBD1 (5 bases). Trimming cost V 4 bases and J 8 bases, with 15 bases left between them. CDR3 length equals 13 residues. From germline, CDR1 is SGHDT and CDR2 YYEEEE. Here the CDR3 reads CASSRDSSVGYTF. CDR3 bases: TGTGCCAGCAGCCGGGACTCAAGCGTGGGCTACACCTTC.

The chain joins TRBV4-2 to TRBJ1-4, with 8 bases lining up with TRBD1. The CDR3 covers 15 residues. The junction had 8 bases not matched to a gene; V was cut back by 3 bases and J by 8 bases. Germline CDR1 LGHNA, CDR2 YNFKEQ. The CDR3 loop reads CASSHADREGEKLFF. CDR3 sequence (DNA): TGTGCCAGCAGCCACGCGGACAGGGAGGGGGAAAAACTGTTTTTT.

This chain joins TRBV4-1 and TRBJ1-1; a weak D match, TRBD1 (6 bases). Per germline, CDR1 MGHRA and CDR2 YSYEKL. V was cut by 4 bases and J by 5 bases, with 17 bases left in between. The CDR3 loop spans 15 amino acids. DNA of the CDR3: TGCGCCAGCAGCCGCCAATTAAACAGGGAGACTGAAGCTTTCTTT. Translating gives CASSRQLNRETEAFF.

J is TRBJ1-3 and V is TRBV5-1; D uncertain. Trimming removed 1 base at V and 0 bases at J, with 8 bases between. This CDR3 is built from 15 residues. Germline V gene lookup returns CDR1 SGHRS and CDR2 YFSETQ. CDR3 loop: CASSLLQNSGNTIYF. CDR3 DNA sequence: TGCGCCAGCAGCTTGCTACAGAACTCTGGAAACACCATATATTTT. Complete variable domain (other parts from reference TRBV5-1 and TRBJ1-3): KAGVTQTPRYLIKTRGQQVTLSCSPISGHRSVSWYQQTPGQGLQFLFEYFSETQRNKGNFPGRFSGRQFSNSRSEMNVSTLELGDSALYLCASSLLQNSGNTIYFGEGSWLTVV.

The chain recombines TRBV18 with TRBJ1-5; D gene ambiguous. CDR1 is KGHSH and CDR2 is LQKENI in the germline V gene. V was shortened by 4 bases and J by 3 bases, with 10 bases between the two germline ends. CDR3 size: 14 residues. CDR3 in DNA: TGTGCCAGCTCACAGTGGGAGTCCAATCAGCCCCAGCATTTT. This gives the protein CASSQWESNQPQHF.

The CDR3 coding sequence is TGTGCCAGCAGCCCTAGCGGGAGGAACGACGAGCAGTACTTC. Its protein is CASSPSGRNDEQYF. The rearrangement links TRBV7-9 to TRBJ2-7; 11 bases map to TRBD2. Per the germline V gene, CDR1 is SEHNR and CDR2 is FQNEAQ (reference sequence). The V segment lost 5 bases and the J segment 5 bases; nucleotides outside the gene matches: 5. The CDR3 is made up of 14 amino acids.

The chain joins TRBV6-5 to TRBJ1-1; D not resolved. The V end was cut by 6 bases, the J end by 4 bases, with 12 bases between. Germline V lookup: CDR1 MNHEY, CDR2 SVGAGI. The CDR3 consists of 13 residues. DNA for the CDR3: TGTGCCAGCAGGGAGATCCCGACCACTGAAGCTTTCTTT. Amino acid sequence: CASREIPTTEAFF.

The DNA for the CDR3 is TGTGCCAGTAGTATGGGGCGGAGCTCCTATAATTCACCCCTCCACTTT. Encoded protein: CASSMGRSSYNSPLHF. This chain connects TRBV19 to TRBJ1-6; D is possibly TRBD1 (5 bases). CDR3 length: 16 residues. The V gene lost 3 bases and the J gene lost 0 bases, with 9 bases spanning the gap. Germline values: CDR1 LNHDA, CDR2 SQIVND (reference sequence). Drawing the rest from reference TRBV19 and TRBJ1-6, the complete variable domain is DGGITQSPKYLFRKEGQNVTLSCEQNLNHDAMYWYRQDPGQGLRLIYYSQIVNDFQKGDIAEGYSVSREKKESFPLTVTSAQKNPTAFYLCASSMGRSSYNSPLHFGNGTRLTVT.

This clone was observed a handful of times. The junction does not match germline at one end; this may be a read error. This chain connects TRBV6-2 or TRBV6-3 to TRBJ2-2; 8 bases are shared with TRBD1. The CDR3 contains 15 residues. Germline V gene lookup returns CDR1 MNHEY and CDR2 SVGEGT. CDR3 bases: TGTGCCAGCAGTCCAGGGGGCTCCAACACCAGGGAGCTGTTTTTT. It is translated as CASSPGGSNTRELFF.

Only one count was recorded for this clone. The genes are TRBV7-6 and TRBJ1-1, with D uncertain. Trimming left V 4 bases short and J 1 base short, with 10 bases between. The germline CDR1 and CDR2 sequences are SGHVS and FNYEAQ. The CDR3 is made up of 14 amino acids. CDR3 amino acids: CASSSSGRNTEAFF. The CDR3 DNA is TGTGCCAGCAGCTCCTCGGGGAGGAACACTGAAGCTTTCTTT.

This rearrangement joins TRBV6-5 to TRBJ1-3, with no clear D. Looked up from germline, CDR1 is MNHEY and CDR2 is SVGAGI. The ends were cut back, 2 bases at V and 0 bases at J, with 8 bases in the middle. This CDR3 is 15 amino acids long. As DNA, the CDR3 is TGTGCCAGCAGTTACAGTGATAGCTCTGGAAACACCATATATTTT. Its protein is CASSYSDSSGNTIYF.